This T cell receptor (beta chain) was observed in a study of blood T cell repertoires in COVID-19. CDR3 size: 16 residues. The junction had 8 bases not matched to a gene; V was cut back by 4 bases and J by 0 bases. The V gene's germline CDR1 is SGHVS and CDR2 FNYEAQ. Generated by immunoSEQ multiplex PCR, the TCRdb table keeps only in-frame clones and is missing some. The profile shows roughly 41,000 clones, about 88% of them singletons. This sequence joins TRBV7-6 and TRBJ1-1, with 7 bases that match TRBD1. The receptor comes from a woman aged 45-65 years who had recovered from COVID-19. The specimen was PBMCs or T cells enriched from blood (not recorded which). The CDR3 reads CASSSSGGPLNTEAFF. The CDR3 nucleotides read TGTGCCAGCAGCTCGTCAGGGGGACCCTTGAACACTGAAGCTTTCTTT.